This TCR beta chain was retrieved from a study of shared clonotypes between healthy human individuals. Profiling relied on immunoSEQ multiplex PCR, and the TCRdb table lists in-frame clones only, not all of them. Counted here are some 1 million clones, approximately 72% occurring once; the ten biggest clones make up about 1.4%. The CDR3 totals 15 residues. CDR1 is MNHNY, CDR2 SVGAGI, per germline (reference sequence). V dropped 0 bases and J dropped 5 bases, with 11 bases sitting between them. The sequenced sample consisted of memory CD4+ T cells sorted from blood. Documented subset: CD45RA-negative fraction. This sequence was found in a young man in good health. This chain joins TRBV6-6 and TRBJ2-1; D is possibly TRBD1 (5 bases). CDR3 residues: CASSYSQGSNNEQFF. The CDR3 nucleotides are TGTGCCAGCAGTTACTCGCAGGGATCAAACAATGAGCAGTTCTTC.